These 32 T cell receptor beta chains originate from one sample sequenced in a study of CD8+ T cells in alopecia areata. Extraction and reverse transcription of RNA yielded cDNA as the sequencing template. This table comes from immunoSEQ multiplex PCR, and its TCRdb copy is limited to in-frame clones, with some not included. The data show 200,000 to 250,000 clones, 57% seen once. Material: CD4+ T cells sorted from blood, obtained at week 0. The receptors stem from a human donor with alopecia areata.

This clone was picked up a small number of times. The chain links TRBV7-3 to TRBJ2-1; 7 bases are a match to TRBD2. This CDR3 spans 15 amino acids. V trimming: 3 bases; J trimming: 2 bases; junction bases outside the gene matches: 4. Germline values: CDR1 SGHTA, CDR2 FQGTGA. The CDR3 is CASSLGGRTYNEQFF. CDR3 bases: TGTGCCAGCAGCTTGGGCGGGAGAACCTACAATGAGCAGTTCTTC.

This sequence joins TRBV6-1 and TRBJ2-1, with a weak D call TRBD2 (5 bases). In germline, CDR1 is MNHNS, CDR2 SASEGT. Trimming removed 6 bases from V and 2 bases from J, with 11 bases in between. The CDR3 spans 14 residues. CDR3 amino acids: CASRAGVTYNEQFF. The CDR3, as DNA: TGTGCCAGCAGAGCCGGGGTTACCTACAATGAGCAGTTCTTC.

This clone was observed a handful of times. This sequence joins TRBV4-1 and TRBJ2-7, with D unclear. Germline lookup yields CDR1 MGHRA and CDR2 YSYEKL. V was cut by 1 base and J by 3 bases, with 7 bases left in between. The CDR3 length is 13 residues. Written as DNA, the CDR3 is TGCGCCAGCAGCCAAGCGTCAGGCTACGAGCAGTACTTC. This translates into CASSQASGYEQYF.

This clone turned up a few times. This chain links TRBV6-5 with TRBJ2-7; perhaps D is TRBD1 or TRBD2 (6 bases each). V was shortened by 8 bases and J by 7 bases, with 12 bases between the two germline ends. The CDR3 runs 11 residues. The germline V gene encodes CDR1 MNHEY and CDR2 SVGAGI. This chain's CDR3 is CASRGGREQYF. CDR3 in DNA: TGTGCCAGCCGAGGGGGGCGAGAGCAGTACTTC.

The chain carries TRBV29-1 and TRBJ2-5; 7 bases match TRBD1. Germline V gene sequence: CDR1 SQVTM, CDR2 ANQGSEA. Trimming removed 7 bases from V and 4 bases from J; junction bases left unmatched: 6. The CDR3 is 12 amino acids. The chain's CDR3 is CSGVQGRETQYF. The DNA of the CDR3 is TGCAGCGGGGTACAGGGGCGAGAGACCCAGTACTTC.

V gene TRBV7-6 combines with J gene TRBJ2-1; 7 nucleotides agree with TRBD1. The CDR3 covers 15 residues. Trimming took 5 bases from V and 6 from J; bases not matched to a gene: 10. Germline V gene sequence: CDR1 SGHVS, CDR2 FNYEAQ. The CDR3 sequence: CASSPRQGLGNEQFF. As DNA, the CDR3 is TGTGCCAGCAGCCCCCGACAGGGCCTGGGCAATGAGCAGTTCTTC.

There are a few counts of this clone. CDR3 nucleotides: TGCGCCAGCAGCCCCGGGGGTAGCGGGCGCCGATACAATGAGCAGTTCTTC. This encodes CASSPGGSGRRYNEQFF. The genes are TRBV5-1 and TRBJ2-1, with 7 bases fitting TRBD2. This CDR3 is built from 17 residues. Germline V gives CDR1 SGHRS, CDR2 YFSETQ. The junction had 14 bases not matched to a gene; V was cut back by 4 bases and J by 4 bases.

In this sample, this clone turned up a few times. The rearrangement links TRBV5-1 to TRBJ1-2; D not certain. The V end lost 4 bases, the J end lost 6 bases, and 13 bases lay between the germline ends. Per germline, CDR1 SGHRS and CDR2 YFSETQ. This CDR3 region has 13 residues. In DNA, the CDR3 is TGCGCCAGCAGCCTTGCAGAGCTTCATGGCTACACCTTC. This sequence encodes CASSLAELHGYTF.

This clone was recorded once. J is TRBJ2-7 and V is TRBV5-1, with D uncertain. Trimming pared 4 bases from V and 5 bases from J, leaving 13 bases between. CDR1 and CDR2 (germline): SGHRS, YFSETQ. This CDR3 comprises 13 residues. The CDR3 coding sequence is TGCGCCAGCAGCATTCGGTGGGAAAACGAGCAGTACTTC. Protein product: CASSIRWENEQYF.

Only a few counts were recorded for this clone. The V call is TRBV6-1, the J call TRBJ2-7; a possible D gene is TRBD2 (7 bases). Trimming removed 4 bases from V and 2 bases from J, with 24 bases in between. CDR1 and CDR2 from the germline V gene are MNHNS and SASEGT. This CDR3 is 18 amino acids long. CDR3 in amino acids: CASSAPGGGGSTPYEQYF. CDR3 DNA sequence: TGTGCCAGCAGTGCCCCCGGGGGCGGGGGATCCACCCCCTACGAGCAGTACTTC.

The chain has TRBV15 and TRBJ2-1; 7 positions agree with TRBD2. Germline CDR1 LNHNV, CDR2 YYDKDF (reference sequence). The junction had 11 bases not matched to a gene; V was cut back by 2 bases and J by 10 bases. This CDR3 spans 15 amino acids. The CDR3 DNA reads as TGTGCCACCAGCAGATACGCGGGGGAGGTAGGGGAGCAGTTCTTC. It specifies CATSRYAGEVGEQFF.

The chain carries TRBV19 and TRBJ1-1; TRBD1 matches 8 bases. V was clipped by 8 bases and J by 4 bases; unmatched bases: 9. Germline V gives CDR1 LNHDA, CDR2 SQIVND (reference sequence). This CDR3 region has 14 residues. The CDR3 region is CASRGGDRGTEAFF. The CDR3, as DNA: TGTGCCAGTCGGGGGGGCGACAGGGGCACTGAAGCTTTCTTT.

By share of the sample, this clone is medium-sized. The rearrangement links TRBV5-1 to TRBJ2-1; weak D call: TRBD2 (6 bases). The V and J ends lost 3 bases and 0 bases respectively, with 13 bases between them. CDR1 is SGHRS and CDR2 is YFSETQ in the germline V gene. The CDR3 is 16 residues long. For the CDR3, the DNA is TGCGCCAGCAGCTCGGGACTCACCAACTCCTACAATGAGCAGTTCTTC. Residues: CASSSGLTNSYNEQFF.

V usage is TRBV4-1 and J usage is TRBJ1-2; the match to TRBD1 covers 8 bases. The CDR3 has 13 amino acids. The germline CDR1 and CDR2 sequences are MGHRA and YSYEKL. The ends lost 4 bases at V and 6 bases at J; junction bases unmatched: 4. CDR3 nucleotide sequence: TGCGCCAGCAGCCTACAGGGGGTGAATGGCTACACCTTC. It specifies CASSLQGVNGYTF.

This rearrangement joins TRBV7-2 to TRBJ2-1; TRBD1 agrees at 7 bases. The CDR3 has 13 amino acids. Germline loops: CDR1 SGHTA, CDR2 FQGNSA. V dropped 8 bases and J dropped 8; count of bases not matched to a gene: 9. The CDR3 spells CASRRGSAYEQFF. CDR3 DNA: TGTGCCAGCCGCAGGGGGTCGGCCTATGAGCAGTTCTTC.

The V gene is TRBV13, the J gene TRBJ1-2; D uncertain. The CDR3 loop spans 14 amino acids. The germline gives CDR1 PRHDT, CDR2 FYEKMQ (reference sequence). V dropped 0 bases and J dropped 4 bases, with 9 bases sitting between them. The CDR3 reads CASSLGGAPYGYTF. The CDR3 coding sequence is TGTGCCAGCAGCTTAGGGGGAGCGCCCTATGGCTACACCTTC.

The chain joins TRBV18 to TRBJ2-7, with 7 bases lining up with TRBD1. CDR1 is KGHSH and CDR2 is LQKENI in the germline V gene. The CDR3 is made up of 15 amino acids. The V segment lost 6 bases and the J segment 3 bases; nucleotides outside the gene matches: 11. The CDR3 DNA reads TGTGCCAGCTCGTGGACAGGAGACTCTCTCTACGAGCAGTACTTC. It is translated as CASSWTGDSLYEQYF.

This chain uses TRBV5-1 with TRBJ1-1; 8 bases match TRBD1. The junction had 7 bases not matched to a gene; V was cut back by 4 bases and J by 2 bases. Germline V CDR1 and CDR2: SGHRS, YFSETQ. This CDR3 has 15 residues. CDR3 protein: CASSLWTGPNTEAFF. For the CDR3, the DNA is TGCGCCAGCAGCCTCTGGACAGGGCCAAACACTGAAGCTTTCTTT.

V is TRBV18 and J is TRBJ1-5; D unresolved. The CDR3 loop spans 15 amino acids. V dropped 5 bases and J dropped 2 bases, with 13 bases sitting between them. Germline V gene lookup returns CDR1 KGHSH and CDR2 LQKENI. The CDR3 spells CASSFSIQGNQPQHF. CDR3 nucleotides: TGTGCCAGCTCATTTTCGATACAAGGCAATCAGCCCCAGCATTTT. Filled out from reference TRBV18 and TRBJ1-5, the complete variable domain reads NAGVMQNPRHLVRRRGQEARLRCSPMKGHSHVYWYRQLPEEGLKFMVYLQKENIIDESGMPKERFSAEFPKEGPSILRIQQVVRGDSAAYFCASSFSIQGNQPQHFGDGTRLSIL.

The CDR3 nucleotides read TGTGCCTGGAGTTCCTTCCGGACAACTGGCTACACCTTC. Translated: CAWSSFRTTGYTF. This chain links TRBV30 with TRBJ1-2; tentatively, D is TRBD1 (5 bases). Germline V gives CDR1 GTSNPN, CDR2 SVGIG (reference sequence). The CDR3 covers 13 residues. V was clipped by 2 bases and J by 7 bases, with 14 bases between them.

The genes are TRBV18 and TRBJ2-3, with unresolved D. The CDR3 has 14 amino acids. Trimming stripped 0 bases from V and 4 bases from J, with 8 bases between. Germline CDR1 and CDR2: KGHSH and LQKENI. The CDR3 loop reads CASSPPSVADTQYF. CDR3 DNA: TGTGCCAGCTCACCACCGAGCGTTGCAGATACGCAGTATTTT.

The chain is built from TRBV4-1 and TRBJ2-1, with D unresolved. Germline loops: CDR1 MGHRA, CDR2 YSYEKL. The V end lost 4 bases, the J end lost 14 bases, and 30 bases lay between the germline ends. The CDR3 runs to 17 residues. CDR3 sequence: CASSPIGPETSRFFKFF. CDR3 in DNA: TGCGCCAGCAGCCCGATTGGCCCCGAGACGTCGCGCTTTTTCAAGTTCTTC.

V gene TRBV27 combines with J gene TRBJ1-1; 7 bases fit TRBD1. This CDR3 region has 13 residues. Germline CDR1 and CDR2: MNHEY and SMNVEV (reference sequence). V dropped 5 bases and J dropped 11; count of bases not matched to a gene: 11. The CDR3 DNA reads as TGTGCCAGCAGTCGGACAGGACTAAGGGAGGCTTTCTTT. Translating it yields CASSRTGLREAFF.

The table lists this clone with a few counts. The gene calls are TRBV10-3 and TRBJ2-7; no reliable D call. The V end was cut by 6 bases, the J end by 0 bases, with 9 bases between. The CDR3 has 13 amino acids. In germline, CDR1 is ENHRY, CDR2 SYGVKD. The DNA for the CDR3 is TGTGCCATCAGATCGGTCCCCTCCTACGAGCAGTACTTC. This codes for CAIRSVPSYEQYF.

V and J are TRBV9 and TRBJ2-1; D not resolved. V was clipped by 4 bases and J by 4 bases, with 12 bases between them. This CDR3 has 14 residues. CDR1 is SGDLS and CDR2 is YYNGEE in the germline V gene. DNA of the CDR3: TGTGCCAGCAGCCCCCAACGGCGGTACAATGAGCAGTTCTTC. It codes for CASSPQRRYNEQFF.

The V gene is TRBV25-1, the J gene TRBJ1-1; D is ambiguous. The germline V and J ends were trimmed by 6 bases and 1 base, with 6 bases remaining between them. This CDR3 region has 12 residues. The germline gives CDR1 MGHDK, CDR2 SYGVNS. The DNA of the CDR3 is TGTGCCAGCAGCCCATCGAACACTGAAGCTTTCTTT. Protein sequence: CASSPSNTEAFF.

The genes are TRBV30 and TRBJ2-3; TRBD2 agrees at 14 bases. This CDR3 has 14 amino acids. The junction had 4 bases not matched to a gene; V was cut back by 5 bases and J by 6 bases. Per germline, CDR1 GTSNPN and CDR2 SVGIG (reference sequence). The CDR3 coding sequence is TGTGCCTGGGGACTAGCGGGGGGCTCGGATACGCAGTATTTT. Translating it yields CAWGLAGGSDTQYF.

This clone was counted between two and nine times. This sequence joins TRBV29-1 and TRBJ2-7; no clear D gene. Trimming pared 7 bases from V and 0 bases from J, leaving 10 bases between. Germline values: CDR1 SQVTM, CDR2 ANQGSEA. The CDR3 consists of 12 residues. The CDR3 spells CSAHSSSYEQYF. In DNA form, the CDR3 reads TGCAGCGCCCATTCCAGCTCCTACGAGCAGTACTTC.

CDR3 DNA: TGTGCCAGCAGCTTTGGCCTAGCGACGGGCGAGCAGTACTTC. Protein product: CASSFGLATGEQYF. V usage is TRBV7-2 and J usage is TRBJ2-7; possible D gene TRBD2, 6 bases. The CDR3 contains 14 residues. With 3 bases removed from V and 6 bases from J, the gap between germline ends came to 15 bases. Germline V lookup: CDR1 SGHTA, CDR2 FQGNSA.

This sequence joins TRBV6-6 and TRBJ2-3; 7 bases line up with TRBD1. Losses at the gene ends were 6 bases for V and 2 bases for J; bases not matched to a gene: 8. CDR3 length: 15 amino acids. Germline loops: CDR1 MNHNY, CDR2 SVGAGI (reference sequence). The CDR3 DNA is TGTGCCAGCAGACGGACAGGTCGGGCCACAGATACGCAGTATTTT. Residues: CASRRTGRATDTQYF.

This clone showed up just a few times. The rearrangement joins TRBV4-1 to TRBJ1-5; 7 bases agree with TRBD1. Germline CDR1 and CDR2: MGHRA and YSYEKL. CDR3 length equals 16 residues. J lost 0 bases, V lost 1 base, and 3 bases had no gene match. The CDR3 DNA reads as TGCGCCAGCAGCCAAGTGGGACAGCATAGCAATCAGCCCCAGCATTTT. Amino acids: CASSQVGQHSNQPQHF.

The V call is TRBV6-5, the J call TRBJ2-3, with 8 bases lining up with TRBD1. Trimming at V came to 5 bases and at J to 4 bases, leaving 2 bases not matched to a gene. Germline loops: CDR1 MNHEY, CDR2 SVGAGI. The CDR3 covers 13 residues. The CDR3 DNA reads TGTGCCAGCAGTGAACAGGGGGCAGATACGCAGTATTTT. Its protein is CASSEQGADTQYF.